Sequencing of this TCR beta chain was carried out in a study of blood T cell repertoires in COVID-19. The CDR3 sequence is 15 residues long. V shed 2 bases, J shed 4 bases, and the junction held 5 bases outside the gene matches. Per germline, CDR1 PRHDT and CDR2 FYEKMQ (reference sequence). The table came from immunoSEQ multiplex PCR; TCRdb's copy has only in-frame clones and leaves some out. Altogether roughly 250,000 clones are present, about 90% being singletons, with the ten largest covering approximately 3.3%. The sequence was collected from a middle-aged woman with acute or convalescent COVID-19. The source material was peripheral blood. The J gene is TRBJ2-3, the V gene TRBV13; 8 nucleotides align to TRBD1. The CDR3 spells CASSLPPGGADTQYF. The CDR3 bases are TGTGCCAGCAGCTTACCCCCAGGGGGCGCAGATACGCAGTATTTT. The complete variable domain, with remaining parts taken from reference TRBV13 and TRBJ2-3, reads AAGVIQSPRHLIKEKRETATLKCYPIPRHDTVYWYQQGPGQDPQFLISFYEKMQSDKGSIPDRFSAQQFSDYHSELNMSSLELGDSALYFCASSLPPGGADTQYFGPGTRLTVL.